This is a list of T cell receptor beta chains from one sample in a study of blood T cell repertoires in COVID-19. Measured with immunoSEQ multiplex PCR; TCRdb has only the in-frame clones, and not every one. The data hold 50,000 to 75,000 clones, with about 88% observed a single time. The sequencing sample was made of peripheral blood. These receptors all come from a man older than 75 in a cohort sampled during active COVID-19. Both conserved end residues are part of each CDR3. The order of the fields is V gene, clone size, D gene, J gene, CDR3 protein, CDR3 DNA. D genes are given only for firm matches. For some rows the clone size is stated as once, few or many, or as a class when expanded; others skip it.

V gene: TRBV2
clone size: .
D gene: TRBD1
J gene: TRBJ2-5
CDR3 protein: CASSGQGRVTETQYF
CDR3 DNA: TGTGCCAGCAGTGGACAGGGGCGGGTGACGGAGACCCAGTACTTC

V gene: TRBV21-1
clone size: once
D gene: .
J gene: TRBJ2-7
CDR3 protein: CAQCILAGGPLLEQYF
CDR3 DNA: TGTGCCCAGTGCATTTTAGCGGGAGGGCCGTTGCTCGAGCAGTACTTC

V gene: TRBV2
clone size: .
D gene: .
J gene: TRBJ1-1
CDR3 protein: CASSLQGSVTEAFF
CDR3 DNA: TGTGCCAGCAGCTTACAGGGATCTGTCACTGAAGCTTTCTTT

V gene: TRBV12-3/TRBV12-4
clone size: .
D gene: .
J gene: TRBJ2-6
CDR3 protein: CASSLSGANVLTF
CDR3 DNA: TGTGCCAGCAGTCTTTCTGGGGCCAACGTCCTGACTTTC

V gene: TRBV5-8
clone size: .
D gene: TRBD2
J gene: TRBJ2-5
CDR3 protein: CASSLPSGYQETQYF
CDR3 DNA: TGTGCCAGCAGCTTGCCTAGCGGGTACCAAGAGACCCAGTACTTC

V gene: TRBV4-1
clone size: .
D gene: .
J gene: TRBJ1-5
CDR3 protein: CASSQGPDRNSNQPQHF
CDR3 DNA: TGCGCCAGCAGCCAGGGACCGGACAGAAATAGCAATCAGCCCCAGCATTTT

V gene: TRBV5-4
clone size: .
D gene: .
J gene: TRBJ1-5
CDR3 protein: CASSLDPYSNQPQHF
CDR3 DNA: TGTGCCAGCAGCTTGGATCCCTATAGCAATCAGCCCCAGCATTTT

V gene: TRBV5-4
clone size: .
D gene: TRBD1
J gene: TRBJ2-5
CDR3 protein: CASSLGQGGETQYF
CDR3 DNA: TGTGCCAGCAGCTTGGGACAGGGCGGCGAGACCCAGTACTTC

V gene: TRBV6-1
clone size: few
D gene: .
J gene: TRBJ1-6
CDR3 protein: CASSEVTGPNNSPLHF
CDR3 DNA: TGTGCCAGCAGTGAAGTAACAGGCCCTAATAATTCACCCCTCCACTTT

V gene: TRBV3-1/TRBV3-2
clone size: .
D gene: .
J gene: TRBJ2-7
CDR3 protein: CASSQSRWQYF
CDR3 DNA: TGTGCCAGCAGCCAATCCCGGTGGCAGTACTTC

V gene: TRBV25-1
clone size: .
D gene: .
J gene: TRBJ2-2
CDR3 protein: CASSDPGIGELFF
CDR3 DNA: TGTGCCAGCAGTGACCCGGGGATCGGGGAGCTGTTTTTT

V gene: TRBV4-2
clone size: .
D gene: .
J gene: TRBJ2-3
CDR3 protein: CASSRERTSTDTQYF
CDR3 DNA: TGTGCCAGCAGCCGAGAACGAACTAGCACAGATACGCAGTATTTT

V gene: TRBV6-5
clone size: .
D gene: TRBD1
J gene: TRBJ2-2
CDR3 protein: CASNYRTGNTGELFF
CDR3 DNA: TGTGCCAGCAACTACCGGACAGGGAACACCGGGGAGCTGTTTTTT

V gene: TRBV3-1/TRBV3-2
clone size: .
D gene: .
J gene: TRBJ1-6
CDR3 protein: CASSQPGQNSPLHF
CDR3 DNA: TGTGCCAGCAGCCAACCCGGTCAAAATTCACCCCTCCACTTT

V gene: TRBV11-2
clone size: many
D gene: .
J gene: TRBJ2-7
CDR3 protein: CASSSVSQTYEQYF
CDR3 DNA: TGTGCCAGCAGCTCCGTGTCCCAGACCTACGAGCAGTACTTC

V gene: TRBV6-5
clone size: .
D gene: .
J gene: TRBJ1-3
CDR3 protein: CASRDSGSGNTIYF
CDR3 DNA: TGTGCCAGCAGGGACTCCGGGTCTGGAAACACCATATATTTT

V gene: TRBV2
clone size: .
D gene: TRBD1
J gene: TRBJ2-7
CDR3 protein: CASSDGTDSYEQYF
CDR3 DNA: TGTGCCAGCAGTGATGGGACAGACTCCTACGAGCAGTACTTC

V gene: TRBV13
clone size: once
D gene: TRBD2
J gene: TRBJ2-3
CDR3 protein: CASSRLAGALLGDTQYF
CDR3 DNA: TGTGCCAGCAGCCGACTAGCGGGAGCCCTCCTGGGCGATACGCAGTATTTT

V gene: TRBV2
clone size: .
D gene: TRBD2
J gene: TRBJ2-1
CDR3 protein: CAETSGSSYNEQFF
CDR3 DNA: TGTGCCGAGACTAGCGGGAGCTCCTACAATGAGCAGTTCTTC

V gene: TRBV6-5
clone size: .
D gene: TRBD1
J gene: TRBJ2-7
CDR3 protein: CATRDRHYEQYF
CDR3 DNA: TGTGCCACCAGGGACAGGCACTACGAGCAGTACTTC

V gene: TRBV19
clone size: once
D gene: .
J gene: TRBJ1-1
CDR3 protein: CASSIDRKGMNTEAFF
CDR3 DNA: TGTGCCAGTAGTATAGACAGGAAAGGAATGAACACTGAAGCTTTCTTT

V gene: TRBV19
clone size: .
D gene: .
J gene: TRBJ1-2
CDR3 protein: CASMRSGINYGYTF
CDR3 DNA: TGTGCCAGTATGCGATCGGGAATTAACTATGGCTACACCTTC

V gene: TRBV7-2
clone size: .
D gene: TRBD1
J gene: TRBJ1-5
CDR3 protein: CASSPQGGGNQPQHF
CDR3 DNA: TGTGCCAGCAGCCCGCAGGGGGGAGGCAATCAGCCCCAGCATTTT

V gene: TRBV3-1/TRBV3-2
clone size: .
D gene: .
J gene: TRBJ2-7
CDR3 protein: CASSQPSQGYEQYF
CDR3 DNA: TGTGCCAGCAGCCAACCTTCGCAGGGTTACGAGCAGTACTTC